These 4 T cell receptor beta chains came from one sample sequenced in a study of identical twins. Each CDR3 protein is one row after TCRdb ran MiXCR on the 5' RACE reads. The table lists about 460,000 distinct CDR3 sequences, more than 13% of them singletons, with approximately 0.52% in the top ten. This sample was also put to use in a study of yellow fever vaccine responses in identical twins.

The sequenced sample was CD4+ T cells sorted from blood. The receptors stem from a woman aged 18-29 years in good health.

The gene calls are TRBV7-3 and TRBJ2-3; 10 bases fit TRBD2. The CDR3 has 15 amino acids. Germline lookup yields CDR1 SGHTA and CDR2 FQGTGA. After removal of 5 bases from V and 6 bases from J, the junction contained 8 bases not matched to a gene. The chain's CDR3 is CASSVSGGWLDTQYF. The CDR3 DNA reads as TGTGCCAGCAGCGTTAGCGGGGGGTGGTTGGATACGCAGTATTTT. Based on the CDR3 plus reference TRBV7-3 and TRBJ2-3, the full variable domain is GAGVSQTPSNKVTEKGKYVELRCDPISGHTALYWYRQSLGQGPEFLIYFQGTGAADDSGLPNDRFFAVRPEGSVSTLKIQRTERGDSAVYLCASSVSGGWLDTQYFGPGTRLTVL.

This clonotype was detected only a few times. The CDR3, as DNA: TGTGCCAGCAGCCAAGATCTAGGGGATCGGCCCCAGCATTTT. Translated: CASSQDLGDRPQHF. This sequence joins TRBV4-2 and TRBJ1-5, with TRBD1 as a possible D gene (5 bases). Trimming took off 0 bases at V and 9 bases at J, with 12 bases between the two ends. The CDR3 extends over 14 amino acids. Germline V gene lookup returns CDR1 LGHNA and CDR2 YNFKEQ.

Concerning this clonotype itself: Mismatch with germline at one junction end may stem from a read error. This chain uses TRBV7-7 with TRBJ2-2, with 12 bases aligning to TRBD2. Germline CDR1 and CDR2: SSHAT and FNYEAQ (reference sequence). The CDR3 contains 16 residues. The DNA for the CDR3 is TGTGCTAGCAGTAAGACTAGCGGGAGTTTCACCGGGGAGCTGTTTTTT. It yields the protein CASSKTSGSFTGELFF.

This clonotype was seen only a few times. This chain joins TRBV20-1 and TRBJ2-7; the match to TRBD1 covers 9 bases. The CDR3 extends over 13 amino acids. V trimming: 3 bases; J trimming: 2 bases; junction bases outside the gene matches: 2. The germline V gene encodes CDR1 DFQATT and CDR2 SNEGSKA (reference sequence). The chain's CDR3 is CSARTGGPYEQYF. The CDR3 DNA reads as TGCAGTGCTAGGACAGGGGGGCCCTACGAGCAGTACTTC.